This is a list of T cell receptor beta chains from one sample in a study of response to subunit inactivated influenza vaccine. MiXCR, run by TCRdb on the RT-PCR reads, gives a single entry per CDR3 protein. This table holds around 480,000 distinct CDR3 sequences, about 17% found once. The source material was CD4+ T cells sorted from PBMCs, sampled around 25 months after vaccination. The receptors come from a man between 50 and 69 years old who received an inactivated influenza vaccine. Both conserved end residues are part of each CDR3. D genes are given only for firm matches. Size tells how often a clone was seen (once, few, many) or the class of an expanded clone, and some rows leave it out.

d_call	clone_size	j_call	v_call	cdr3_aa	cdr3_nt
.	.	TRBJ1-2	TRBV20-1	CSARTSPILRNYGYTF	TGCAGTGCTAGGACAAGCCCAATTCTGAGAAACTATGGCTACACCTTC
TRBD2	.	TRBJ2-2	TRBV7-3	CASCAQTGGVGELFF	TGTGCCAGCTGCGCGCAGACGGGAGGGGTCGGGGAGCTGTTTTTT
TRBD2	few	TRBJ2-2	TRBV12-3/TRBV12-4	CASSLRLAGDTGELFF	TGTGCCAGCAGTTTACGACTAGCGGGAGACACCGGGGAGCTGTTTTTT
TRBD2	.	TRBJ2-3	TRBV20-1	CSARTSGKDTQYF	TGCAGTGCTAGAACTAGCGGAAAAGATACGCAGTATTTT
.	.	TRBJ1-1	TRBV9	CASSLFPGAEAFF	TGTGCCAGCAGCTTATTCCCCGGGGCTGAAGCTTTCTTT
TRBD2	few	TRBJ2-3	TRBV2	CASYSRTSGGKDTQYF	TGTGCCAGCTATAGCCGGACTAGCGGGGGTAAAGATACGCAGTATTTT
.	few	TRBJ2-7	TRBV12-3/TRBV12-4	CASSLGTLYEQYF	TGTGCCAGCAGTTTAGGGACCCTCTACGAGCAGTACTTC
.	few	TRBJ1-1	TRBV4-3	CASSRKQGGNTEAFF	TGCGCCAGCAGCCGCAAACAGGGTGGAAACACTGAAGCTTTCTTT
TRBD1	.	TRBJ1-6	TRBV12-3/TRBV12-4	CASTGGTENSPLHF	TGTGCCAGCACCGGCGGGACAGAGAATTCACCCCTCCACTTT
TRBD1	few	TRBJ1-1	TRBV6-1	CASRRWPGQGLDSVTEAFF	TGTGCCAGCAGGCGCTGGCCGGGACAGGGGTTGGATAGTGTCACTGAAGCTTTCTTT
.	.	TRBJ2-1	TRBV5-5	CASSLVPDTYNEQFF	TGTGCCAGCAGCTTGGTCCCGGACACTTACAATGAGCAGTTCTTC
.	few	TRBJ2-5	TRBV7-2	CASRLNGPPNQETQYF	TGTGCCAGCAGGTTGAATGGACCCCCGAACCAAGAGACCCAGTACTTC
.	.	TRBJ2-2	TRBV21-1	CASSPTSNTGELFF	TGTGCCAGCAGTCCCACGAGTAACACCGGGGAGCTGTTTTTT
.	few	TRBJ1-2	TRBV6-2/TRBV6-3	CASSYGRREANYGYTF	TGTGCCAGCAGTTATGGGCGGAGGGAAGCTAACTATGGCTACACCTTC
TRBD1	few	TRBJ2-7	TRBV5-6	CASSPRDSLSREQYF	TGTGCCAGCAGCCCCAGGGACAGCCTTTCCCGCGAGCAGTACTTC
.	once	TRBJ1-3	TRBV5-6	CASGLGIHSGNTIYF	TGTGCCAGCGGCCTCGGGATCCACTCTGGAAACACCATATATTTT